This T cell receptor beta chain comes out of a study of blood T cell repertoires in COVID-19. Some clones are missing from TCRdb's copy, which holds only in-frame ones; the method was immunoSEQ multiplex PCR. The repertoire includes about 350,000 clones, 87% of them detected once, and over 0.8% sits in the top ten. This CDR3 is 16 amino acids long. V lost 1 base to trimming and J lost 2 bases; unmatched junction nucleotides: 3. The V gene's germline CDR1 is SGHNT and CDR2 YYREEE (reference sequence). The sequence was obtained from a woman aged 25 to 45 who had recovered from COVID-19. The specimen was PBMCs or T cells enriched from blood (not recorded which). The J gene is TRBJ1-6, the V gene TRBV5-4; 7 nucleotides align to TRBD1. In DNA, the CDR3 is TGTGCCAGCAGCTTGACAGGGGTCACCTATAATTCACCCCTCCACTTT. This translates into CASSLTGVTYNSPLHF. The full variable domain, its missing parts supplied by reference TRBV5-4 and TRBJ1-6, is ETGVTQSPTHLIKTRGQQVTLRCSSQSGHNTVSWYQQALGQGPQFIFQYYREEENGRGNFPPRFSGLQFPNYSSELNVNALELDDSALYLCASSLTGVTYNSPLHFGNGTRLTVT.